The clone carrying this TCR beta chain was seen just once. Libraries were prepared by immunoSEQ multiplex PCR; TCRdb keeps only in-frame clonotypes and omits some of them. The table has under 1 million clones, just over 95% seen once. These data originate in a study of shared clonotypes between healthy human individuals. Positive CCR7 selection of CD45RO-negative cells yielded the naive CD8 cells, and terminally differentiated effector memory CD45RA+ cells were excluded. Trimming left V 5 bases short and J 7 bases short, with 21 bases between. The CDR3 has 15 residues. The germline gives CDR1 SGHTA, CDR2 FQGNSA.

This chain links TRBV7-2 with TRBJ2-7; perhaps TRBD2 as D (6 bases). This sequence was found in a man aged 25 to 40 in good health. Material for sequencing was naive CD8+ T cells sorted from blood. The CDR3 loop reads CASSPWGDRKGEQYF. Written as DNA, the CDR3 is TGTGCCAGCAGCCCTTGGGGGGACCGAAAAGGGGAGCAGTACTTC.